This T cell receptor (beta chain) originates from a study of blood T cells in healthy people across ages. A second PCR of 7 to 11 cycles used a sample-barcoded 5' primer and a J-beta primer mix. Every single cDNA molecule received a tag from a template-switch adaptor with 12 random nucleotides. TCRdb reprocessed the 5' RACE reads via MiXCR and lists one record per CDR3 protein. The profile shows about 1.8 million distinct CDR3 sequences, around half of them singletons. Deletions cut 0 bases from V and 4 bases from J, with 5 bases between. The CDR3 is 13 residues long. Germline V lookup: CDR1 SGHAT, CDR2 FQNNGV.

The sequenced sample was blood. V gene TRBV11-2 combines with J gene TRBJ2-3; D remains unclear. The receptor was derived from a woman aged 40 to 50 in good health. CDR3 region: CASSLDIADTQYF. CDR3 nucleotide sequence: TGTGCCAGCAGCTTAGATATCGCAGATACGCAGTATTTT.